This T cell receptor (beta chain) was captured by sequencing in a study of blood T cell repertoires in COVID-19. Across the whole study: Collection of acute and convalescent COVID-19 samples took place in the United States, Italy and Spain. T cells, B-cell-depleted T cells, or PBMCs provided the cDNA or gDNA that served as material.

Original handling: Quantification of nucleated cells was approximated via reference gene primer amplification. Generated by immunoSEQ multiplex PCR, the TCRdb table keeps only in-frame clones and is missing some. V and J calls and clone size follow that table, whereas D and trimming were derived from the DNA. The table has 200,000 to 250,000 clones, around 81% seen once. The count of this clone is one. This CDR3 has 13 amino acids. The germline V gene encodes CDR1 SNHLY and CDR2 FYNNEI. The V gene lost 6 bases and the J gene lost 1 base, with 9 bases spanning the gap. This receptor was taken from a man aged 25 to 45 who had recovered from COVID-19. The V and J genes are TRBV2 and TRBJ1-1, with D perhaps matching TRBD1 (5 bases). Sequencing used peripheral blood. Here the CDR3 DNA reads TGTGCCAGCAGGCAGGGAGGGAACACTGAAGCTTTCTTT. This codes for CASRQGGNTEAFF.